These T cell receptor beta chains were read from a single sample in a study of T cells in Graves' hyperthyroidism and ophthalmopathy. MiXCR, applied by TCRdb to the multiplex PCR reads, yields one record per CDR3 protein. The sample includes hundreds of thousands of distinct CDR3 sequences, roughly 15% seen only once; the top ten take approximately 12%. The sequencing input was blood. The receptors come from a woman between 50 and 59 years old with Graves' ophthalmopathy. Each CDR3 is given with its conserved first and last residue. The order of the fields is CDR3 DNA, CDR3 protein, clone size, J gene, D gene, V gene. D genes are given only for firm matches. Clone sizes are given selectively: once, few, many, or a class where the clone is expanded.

TGTGCCAGCTCGCTCAGTAATAGCGGGAGGATATATGAGCAGTTCTTC	CASSLSNSGRIYEQFF	many	TRBJ2-1	TRBD2	TRBV18
TGTGCCATCAAAAGGCAGGCAGGGCCGAACACTGAAGCTTTCTTT	CAIKRQAGPNTEAFF	NA	TRBJ1-1	NA	TRBV10-3
TGTGCCAGCAAAGCGGACGGAAACAATGAGCAGTTCTTC	CASKADGNNEQFF	few	TRBJ2-1	NA	TRBV9
TGTGCCACCAGTGACACAGGGAGGTCCTACAATGAGCAGTTCTTC	CATSDTGRSYNEQFF	NA	TRBJ2-1	NA	TRBV24-1
TGTGCCAGCTCACCATGGTCGGAGGGTGTCCACGAGCAGTACTTC	CASSPWSEGVHEQYF	many	TRBJ2-7	NA	TRBV18
TGTGCCAGTCAGGTGGGACTAGCGGGACCCCCTGGCACAGATACGCAGTATTTT	CASQVGLAGPPGTDTQYF	NA	TRBJ2-3	TRBD2	TRBV4-2
TGTGCCAGCAGCCATGGACCTCTGAGCTCCTACGAGCAGTACTTC	CASSHGPLSSYEQYF	many	TRBJ2-7	NA	TRBV7-9
TGTGCCAGCAGCGCCGGGACAGGGTTTGAGCAGTATTTT	CASSAGTGFEQYF	NA	TRBJ2-3	TRBD1	TRBV9
TGTGCCATCAGAGAAGCGGACGACCGAGAGACCCAGTACTTC	CAIREADDRETQYF	NA	TRBJ2-5	NA	TRBV10-3
TGTGCCATCAGCGATCCGGGACTAGCGCCAAAATTAGGCAATGAGCAGTTCTTC	CAISDPGLAPKLGNEQFF	many	TRBJ2-1	TRBD2	TRBV10-3
TGTGCCAGCAGTTATAGACAGGACAATGAGCAGTTCTTC	CASSYRQDNEQFF	many	TRBJ2-1	NA	TRBV12-3/TRBV12-4
TGTGCCAGCAGTTCATCTAGCGGGTCGCCCTGGGGCTCCTACAATGAGCAGTTCTTC	CASSSSSGSPWGSYNEQFF	many	TRBJ2-1	TRBD2	TRBV27
TGTGCCAGCAAGGTAGTCATAGGCCCGGGCGAGCAGTACTTC	CASKVVIGPGEQYF	NA	TRBJ2-7	NA	TRBV6-1
TGTGCCAGCAGCTTACAGAGGCAAGCGGGAGGTGAGCAGTTCTTC	CASSLQRQAGGEQFF	NA	TRBJ2-1	TRBD2	TRBV7-9
TGTGCCAGCAGCTCACTACTTGCGGACAGGGTAACCAAAAACATTCAGTACTTC	CASSSLLADRVTKNIQYF	many	TRBJ2-4	TRBD1	TRBV5-5
TGTGCCAGCAGTTTGGGGGGCATAGGTCAGCCCCAGCATTTT	CASSLGGIGQPQHF	few	TRBJ1-5	NA	TRBV12-3/TRBV12-4
TGTGCCAGCAGCCAAGATCGCGGGCCAAACAATGAGCAGTTCTTC	CASSQDRGPNNEQFF	many	TRBJ2-1	NA	TRBV3-1
TGTGCCAGCAGTGAATCGGCCTTGGAGCAGTACTTC	CASSESALEQYF	NA	TRBJ2-7	NA	TRBV25-1
TGTGCCAGCAGTTTGGGACATAATAAGACTAGCGGGAGGGCCGTTAATTCCTACGAGCAGTACTTC	CASSLGHNKTSGRAVNSYEQYF	many	TRBJ2-7	TRBD2	TRBV27
TGTGCCAGCAGCTTGTTTCGCAGGGGCAACACCGGGGAGCTGTTTTTT	CASSLFRRGNTGELFF	many	TRBJ2-2	NA	TRBV5-8